This T cell receptor beta chain comes out of a study of shared clonotypes between healthy human individuals. Whole-study results and caveats: As a rule, naive subsets had a larger estimated richness than memory subsets. Although depth was large, rarefaction showed that sequencing of the sorted subsets was incomplete. Specimens sampled were limited to blood, with tissue repertoires likely differing.

In the original processing: Junction-only immunoSEQ sequences carried no quality scores, so filtering differed. Some clones are missing from TCRdb's copy, which holds only in-frame ones; the method was immunoSEQ multiplex PCR. The V and J calls and the clone size are those of that table, but D and trimming were determined from the DNA. The table records about 1.9 million clones, just over 90% of them present only once. A note on this clone: Its antigen remains unidentified.

This CDR3 contains 13 residues. CDR1 is SNHLY and CDR2 is FYNNEI in the germline V gene. The germline V and J ends were trimmed by 6 bases and 5 bases, with 13 bases remaining between them. Naive CD8 isolation took CD45RO-negative cells positively selected for CCR7 and excluded terminally differentiated effector memory CD45RA+ cells. This chain joins TRBV2 and TRBJ2-5; a possible D gene is TRBD2 (5 bases). The receptor comes from a man aged 18 to 30 in good health. Some clones in this sample may be carry-over from other donors' samples. The sequencing sample was made of naive CD8+ T cells from PBMCs. CDR3 sequence reads: CASSDTSAETQYF. The CDR3 DNA reads as TGTGCCAGCAGCGACACTAGTGCGGAGACCCAGTACTTC.